This TCR beta chain was captured by sequencing in a study of blood T cell repertoires in COVID-19. Study-wide context: T cells, B-cell-depleted T cells, or PBMCs provided the cDNA or gDNA that served as material.

Germline trimming cut 2 bases from V and 1 base from J; bases unmatched to any gene: 4. CDR3 length equals 18 residues. Germline V gene data show CDR1 as SGHRS and CDR2 as YFSETQ. Libraries were prepared by immunoSEQ multiplex PCR; TCRdb keeps only in-frame clonotypes and omits some of them. Of under 250,000 clones in the sample, roughly four fifths were seen once. The V call is TRBV5-1, the J call TRBJ2-2; 14 nucleotides match TRBD2. This receptor was obtained from a man aged 45-60 years with active or convalescent COVID-19. Specimen: peripheral blood. CDR3 DNA sequence: TGCGCCAGCAGCTTCGTGACTAGCGGGGGGGTGAACACCGGGGAGCTGTTTTTT. This encodes CASSFVTSGGVNTGELFF.